The 2 T cell receptor beta chains presented below share a single source sample, sequenced in a study of T cells expressing NK-cell markers. TCRdb reprocessed the 5' RACE reads and stores each CDR3 protein as one record, lacking DNA. The sample has under 35,000 distinct CDR3 sequences. Specimen: blood T cells: a sorted CD56 or NKG2C T cell subset, CD4+ or CD8+ T cells, or bulk PBMC T cells (not recorded which). These TCRs come from a woman between 18 and 70 years old in good health.

The rearrangement uses TRBV5-1 and TRBJ2-7; with no DNA, the TCRdb D assignment of TRBD1 cannot be verified. This CDR3 has 15 residues. Germline values: CDR1 SGHRS, CDR2 YFSETQ. Here the CDR3 reads CASSLVPDSEYEQYF. The full variable domain, in which reference TRBV5-1 and TRBJ2-7 provide the parts outside the CDR3, is KAGVTQTPRYLIKTRGQQVTLSCSPISGHRSVSWYQQTPGQGLQFLFEYFSETQRNKGNFPGRFSGRQFSNSRSEMNVSTLELGDSALYLCASSLVPDSEYEQYFGPGTRLTVT.

This chain joins TRBV2 and TRBJ2-7; TCRdb proposes TRBD1, but this gene call is untestable without DNA. This CDR3 is built from 16 residues. Germline-derived CDR1 and CDR2 are SNHLY and FYNNEI. CDR3 amino acids: CASSAPGQGPFYEQYF.